What follows are 20 T cell receptor beta chains derived from one specimen sequenced in a study of T cell repertoires in cytomegalovirus infection. From the reads, TCRdb called clonotypes with MiXCR, one entry per CDR3 protein. This table holds 300,000 to 400,000 distinct CDR3 sequences, 25% to 35% found once. No antigen has been assigned to these receptors. The source was cultured PBMCs, collected from culture after CMV antigen stimulation. Every receptor here comes from a human donor in good health (CMV status not recorded). Some clones in this sample may be carry-over from other donors' samples.

This chain connects TRBV6-8 to TRBJ1-6, with no clear D. The germline gives CDR1 MNHGY, CDR2 SAAAGT. CDR3 size: 14 residues. The V gene lost 6 bases and the J gene lost 10 bases, with 16 bases spanning the gap. CDR3 loop: CASSRDPVSSPLHF. CDR3 nucleotides: TGTGCCAGCAGCCGCGACCCTGTCTCGTCACCCCTCCACTTT.

This chain connects TRBV6-1 to TRBJ2-1; 9 nucleotides agree with TRBD2. The CDR3 spans 15 residues. The J segment lost 9 bases and the V segment lost 6 bases, leaving 12 bases of the junction unmatched. Germline CDR1 reads MNHNS; CDR2 reads SASEGT. The CDR3 sequence: CASRGRTSVLSEQFF. The CDR3 DNA sequence: TGTGCCAGCAGAGGAAGGACTAGCGTTCTCAGTGAGCAGTTCTTC.

This clonotype has just one count. The rearrangement links TRBV28 to TRBJ2-5; D remains unclear. From germline, CDR1 is MDHEN and CDR2 SYDVKM. This CDR3 region has 15 residues. The germline V and J ends were trimmed by 2 bases and 6 bases, with 16 bases remaining between them. The CDR3 coding sequence is TGTGCCAGCAGTTTAGGGCGAGGTAACAAAAAGACCCAGTACTTC. Its protein product is CASSLGRGNKKTQYF. Full variable domain (outside the CDR3, taken from reference TRBV28 and TRBJ2-5): DVKVTQSSRYLVKRTGEKVFLECVQDMDHENMFWYRQDPGLGLRLIYFSYDVKMKEKGDIPEGYSVSREKKERFSLILESASTNQTSMYLCASSLGRGNKKTQYFGPGTRLLVL.

The chain carries TRBV27 and TRBJ1-2; a possible D gene is TRBD1 (5 bases). Germline CDR1 and CDR2: MNHEY and SMNVEV (reference sequence). This CDR3 is 15 amino acids long. With 4 bases removed from V and 8 bases from J, the gap between germline ends came to 20 bases. CDR3 coding DNA: TGTGCCAGCAGTTATGGGCAGGGAAGAGGTAGCGGCTACACCTTC. Translating it yields CASSYGQGRGSGYTF.

This clonotype was seen a handful of times. CDR3 nucleotides: TGTGCCAGCAGTTTTGGGCCAGGCGGGGCGATAAGGAGCTACACCTTC. Protein: CASSFGPGGAIRSYTF. The chain links TRBV12-3 or TRBV12-4 to TRBJ1-2; the D gene is possibly TRBD1 (5 bases). Trimming removed 3 bases at V and 9 bases at J, with 23 bases between. The CDR3 contains 16 residues.

In this sample, this clonotype turned up a few times. This chain joins TRBV7-6 and TRBJ2-7; no reliable D call. The CDR3 loop spans 15 amino acids. Germline V gene sequence: CDR1 SGHVS, CDR2 FNYEAQ. Trimming pared 5 bases from V and 4 bases from J, leaving 18 bases between. The CDR3 reads CASSQTTPGYYEQYF. CDR3 DNA: TGTGCCAGCAGCCAAACCACCCCCGGGTATTACGAGCAGTACTTC.

Only a few counts were recorded for this clonotype. The chain has TRBV7-2 and TRBJ2-1; D gene uncertain. Germline CDR1 is SGHTA and CDR2 is FQGNSA. V lost 1 base to trimming and J lost 5 bases, with 12 bases between them. The CDR3 has 15 residues. The CDR3 protein is CASSLGSYFDNEQFF. The CDR3 nucleotides are TGTGCCAGCAGCTTAGGAAGCTATTTCGACAATGAGCAGTTCTTC. The variable domain in full, completed from reference TRBV7-2 and TRBJ2-1, reads GAGVSQSPSNKVTEKGKDVELRCDPISGHTALYWYRQSLGQGLEFLIYFQGNSAPDKSGLPSDRFSAERTGGSVSTLTIQRTQQEDSAVYLCASSLGSYFDNEQFFGPGTRLTVL.

The chain joins TRBV6-2 or TRBV6-3 to TRBJ1-1, with a weak D call TRBD1 (5 bases). The CDR3 is made up of 13 amino acids. CDR1 is MNHEY and CDR2 is SVGEGT in the germline V gene. V shed 6 bases and J shed 6 bases, with 14 bases lying between them. CDR3: CASRAGWLPEAFF. In DNA form, the CDR3 reads TGTGCCAGCAGGGCAGGGTGGCTCCCTGAAGCTTTCTTT.

V and J are TRBV12-3 or TRBV12-4 and TRBJ2-7; no clear D. CDR3 length: 10 amino acids. V shed 5 bases and J shed 2 bases, with 1 base lying between them. In DNA form, the CDR3 reads TGTGCCAGCAGTACCTACGAGCAGTACTTC. Amino acid sequence: CASSTYEQYF.

This clonotype was seen a few times. V usage is TRBV6-1 and J usage is TRBJ1-4; 7 nucleotides match TRBD1. The length of the CDR3 is 16 residues. V lost 5 bases and J lost 5; bases outside the gene matches: 11. Germline CDR1 and CDR2: MNHNS and SASEGT. The CDR3, as DNA: TGTGCCAGCAGTCTCCGGCGACAGGGCACCAATGAAAAACTGTTTTTT. Its translation is CASSLRRQGTNEKLFF.

The CDR3 reads CSARSGGVRGQPQHF. Here the CDR3 DNA reads TGCAGTGCTAGATCGGGCGGTGTCAGGGGCCAGCCCCAGCATTTT. The chain employs TRBV20-1 and TRBJ1-5, with D tentatively TRBD1 (6 bases). The CDR3 totals 15 residues. V was pared by 2 bases and J by 7 bases, with 18 bases between. CDR1 and CDR2 (germline): DFQATT, SNEGSKA (reference sequence).

The J gene is TRBJ2-3, the V gene TRBV24-1; D is unresolved. Trimming removed 1 base from V and 2 bases from J, with 12 bases in between. Germline values: CDR1 KGHDR, CDR2 SFDVKD. CDR3 length equals 16 residues. The CDR3 coding sequence is TGTGCCACCAGTGATTTCCGGGCAGGAGACACAGATACGCAGTATTTT. Translation gives CATSDFRAGDTDTQYF.

In this sample, this clonotype turned up a few times. The rearrangement links TRBV27 to TRBJ1-2; 7 bases line up with TRBD1. Germline V lookup: CDR1 MNHEY, CDR2 SMNVEV (reference sequence). V gave up 5 bases and J gave up 7 bases; unmatched junction bases: 4. This CDR3 region has 12 residues. CDR3 amino acids: CASSQGGIGYTF. The DNA of the CDR3 is TGTGCCAGCAGTCAGGGGGGTATTGGCTACACCTTC.

This chain links TRBV5-1 with TRBJ1-2; maybe TRBD1 (5 bases). Germline V gene lookup returns CDR1 SGHRS and CDR2 YFSETQ. The CDR3 has 14 residues. V dropped 4 bases and J dropped 8 bases, with 18 bases sitting between them. The CDR3 nucleotides are TGCGCCAGCAGCCCGGATTCGGGGGATCAGGGCTACACCTTC. The encoded protein is CASSPDSGDQGYTF.

The chain carries TRBV19 and TRBJ2-1, with 10 positions matching TRBD2. The germline V gene encodes CDR1 LNHDA and CDR2 SQIVND (reference sequence). This CDR3 is built from 16 residues. The ends lost 0 bases at V and 4 bases at J; junction bases unmatched: 3. CDR3 residues: CASSIEELAGYNEQFF. The CDR3 region has the DNA TGTGCCAGTAGTATAGAAGAACTAGCGGGGTACAATGAGCAGTTCTTC.

This clonotype was counted only a few times. V gene TRBV6-1 combines with J gene TRBJ1-6; D call uncertain. V was shortened by 4 bases and J by 8 bases, with 21 bases between the two germline ends. The length of the CDR3 is 17 residues. The germline CDR1 and CDR2 sequences are MNHNS and SASEGT. CDR3 sequence (DNA): TGTGCCAGCAGTGGGGGTGGGCTCGGCTATATGGATTCACCCCTCCACTTT. It translates to CASSGGGLGYMDSPLHF.

V is TRBV2 and J is TRBJ1-5; TRBD1 is a possible D gene (5 bases). Trimming took 6 bases from V and 6 from J, leaving 12 bases between them. Looked up from germline, CDR1 is SNHLY and CDR2 is FYNNEI. This CDR3 region has 13 residues. CDR3 in DNA: TGTGCCAGCAGGCCGGGACTGCCTCAGCCCCAGCATTTT. Its translation: CASRPGLPQPQHF.

This clonotype was observed a handful of times. This chain joins TRBV7-6 and TRBJ2-6; D unresolved. From germline, CDR1 is SGHVS and CDR2 FNYEAQ. The CDR3 totals 15 residues. Trimming shortened V by 0 bases and J by 2 bases, and 5 bases separated the two germline ends. CDR3 region: CASSLAPAGANVLTF. In DNA, the CDR3 is TGTGCCAGCAGCTTAGCTCCCGCTGGGGCCAACGTCCTGACTTTC.

This clonotype has more than one count but fewer than ten. The chain recombines TRBV11-2 with TRBJ1-6, with D perhaps TRBD1 (6 bases). Germline CDR1 is SGHAT and CDR2 is FQNNGV. The CDR3 is made up of 15 amino acids. V lost 4 bases and J lost 8, with 15 bases in between. CDR3: CASSSYREKDSPLHF. The CDR3 nucleotides read TGTGCCAGCAGCTCGTACAGGGAAAAGGATTCACCCCTCCACTTT.

The genes are TRBV6-1 and TRBJ1-2; 11 positions match TRBD1. With 8 bases clipped from V and 4 bases from J, the junction kept 6 bases outside the gene matches. Germline V CDR1 and CDR2: MNHNS, SASEGT. CDR3 size: 14 residues. CDR3 DNA sequence: TGTGCCAGCCAACTGGGACAGGGGGGCTATGGCTACACCTTC. It specifies CASQLGQGGYGYTF.